These 16 T cell receptor beta chains were all obtained from the same sample, sequenced in a study of control samples from healthy donors and cancer patients. Libraries were prepared by immunoSEQ multiplex PCR; TCRdb keeps only in-frame clonotypes and omits some of them. The sample lists just under 75,000 clones, more than 85% occurring once. The sequenced material came from blood. These receptors originate from a woman aged 45-65 years in good health.

This clone was seen more than once but under ten times. This chain links TRBV5-4 with TRBJ1-4; unclear D gene. Per the germline V gene, CDR1 is SGHNT and CDR2 is YYREEE (reference sequence). Trimming pared 0 bases from V and 4 bases from J, leaving 7 bases between. The CDR3 totals 14 residues. The CDR3 DNA reads as TGTGCCAGCAGCTTGGGGCCGATTAATGAAAAACTGTTTTTT. Its translation is CASSLGPINEKLFF.

The chain uses TRBV19 and TRBJ1-4; D is unclear. V was pared by 6 bases and J by 7 bases, with 12 bases between. Germline V CDR1 and CDR2: LNHDA, SQIVND (reference sequence). The CDR3 has 13 amino acids. CDR3 residues: CASRRTQTEKLFF. The CDR3 region has the DNA TGTGCCAGTAGGCGGACTCAGACTGAAAAACTGTTTTTT.

J is TRBJ2-4 and V is TRBV19, with D perhaps TRBD1 (5 bases). Germline V gene data show CDR1 as LNHDA and CDR2 as SQIVND (reference sequence). Trimming left V 2 bases short and J 6 bases short, with 5 bases between. The CDR3 is 12 residues long. The CDR3 sequence: CASSIQGNIQYF. The DNA for the CDR3 is TGTGCCAGTAGTATACAGGGAAACATTCAGTACTTC.

The chain employs TRBV9 and TRBJ1-1, with D unclear. Per germline, CDR1 SGDLS and CDR2 YYNGEE. The CDR3 has 14 amino acids. Trimming cost V 0 bases and J 0 bases, with 6 bases left between them. The CDR3 protein is CASSVVPMNTEAFF. Written as DNA, the CDR3 is TGTGCCAGCAGCGTAGTACCGATGAACACTGAAGCTTTCTTT.

The count of this clone is one. The chain joins TRBV28 to TRBJ1-5; no clear D gene. V lost 6 bases and J 7 bases, leaving 25 bases between the germline ends. Germline-derived CDR1 and CDR2 are MDHEN and SYDVKM. The CDR3 consists of 17 residues. As DNA, the CDR3 is TGTGCCAGCAGAACCTTAGCGGCCCCGGCGACGCGGCAGCCCCAGCATTTT. Amino acid sequence: CASRTLAAPATRQPQHF.

The V call is TRBV9, the J call TRBJ2-1, with D tentatively TRBD2 (5 bases). The CDR3 has 13 amino acids. Germline V gene sequence: CDR1 SGDLS, CDR2 YYNGEE. Between the trimmed V and J ends, which lost 3 bases and 7 bases, there was a span of 11 bases. The CDR3 sequence: CASSAPAANEQFF. The CDR3 DNA is TGTGCCAGCAGCGCCCCAGCGGCAAATGAGCAGTTCTTC.

The chain couples TRBV6-1 to TRBJ2-5, with D possibly matching TRBD2 (6 bases). V shed 3 bases and J shed 5 bases, with 19 bases lying between them. Germline assignment: CDR1 MNHNS and CDR2 SASEGT. The CDR3 length is 16 residues. For the CDR3, the DNA is TGTGCCAGCAGTGATGAGGGTCGGAGGGGCCTGGAGACCCAGTACTTC. Translation: CASSDEGRRGLETQYF.

This clone turned up a few times. The rearrangement joins TRBV28 to TRBJ2-5; TRBD2 matches at 7 bases. This CDR3 is 17 amino acids long. Germline loops: CDR1 MDHEN, CDR2 SYDVKM. V lost 3 bases, J lost 5 bases, and 15 bases stayed unmatched. CDR3 in DNA: TGTGCCAGCAGTTTTGGGGGGGAGGGCCCTCGATGGGAGACCCAGTACTTC. Protein sequence: CASSFGGEGPRWETQYF.

In its sample, this clone was seen a few times. V and J are TRBV5-5 and TRBJ2-5; D is perhaps TRBD1 (5 bases). The germline V gene has CDR1 SGHKS and CDR2 YYEKEE (reference sequence). The CDR3 length is 15 residues. The V end lost 0 bases, the J end lost 10 bases, and 19 bases lay between the germline ends. This CDR3 is CASSLVLAGQGDQYF. CDR3 bases: TGTGCCAGCAGCTTGGTTCTTGCCGGGCAAGGGGACCAGTACTTC.

This clone was seen once. This chain connects TRBV28 to TRBJ2-3; possible D gene TRBD1, 7 bases. The CDR3 covers 16 residues. The V and J ends lost 3 bases and 3 bases respectively, with 16 bases between them. Germline values: CDR1 MDHEN, CDR2 SYDVKM. This chain's CDR3 is CASSFPSGGGTDTQYF. CDR3 nucleotide sequence: TGTGCCAGCAGTTTTCCCTCAGGGGGAGGAACAGATACGCAGTATTTT.

The V call is TRBV4-1, the J call TRBJ1-2; 7 bases agree with TRBD1. Unmatched junction bases numbered 5, after V lost 0 bases and J lost 4 bases. The CDR3 covers 15 residues. Looked up from germline, CDR1 is MGHRA and CDR2 is YSYEKL. The CDR3 nucleotides are TGCGCCAGCAGCCAAGATGGGGACAGCGGCTATGGCTACACCTTC. Translating it yields CASSQDGDSGYGYTF.

The chain recombines TRBV19 with TRBJ1-1; 10 positions agree with TRBD1. Germline-derived CDR1 and CDR2 are LNHDA and SQIVND (reference sequence). J lost 1 base, V lost 5 bases, and 7 bases had no gene match. CDR3 length: 16 amino acids. In DNA form, the CDR3 reads TGTGCCAGTAGTTTGCGACAGGGGGCATGGAACACTGAAGCTTTCTTT. Amino acid sequence: CASSLRQGAWNTEAFF.

J is TRBJ2-7 and V is TRBV19, with 9 bases that match TRBD1. This CDR3 contains 15 residues. V was pared by 2 bases and J by 9 bases, with 11 bases of the junction left unmatched. Germline V gene data show CDR1 as LNHDA and CDR2 as SQIVND (reference sequence). CDR3 amino acids: CASSIIGTGTPRQYF. The CDR3, as DNA: TGTGCCAGTAGTATAATCGGGACAGGGACTCCAAGGCAGTACTTC.

The chain combines TRBV5-8 with TRBJ1-1, with TRBD1 matching 7 bases. The CDR3 loop spans 14 amino acids. V was clipped by 1 base and J by 7 bases; unmatched bases: 7. Per the germline V gene, CDR1 is SGHTS and CDR2 is YDEGEE. CDR3 sequence reads: CASSLTDRAGEAFF. The CDR3 DNA follows: TGTGCCAGCAGCTTGACAGACAGGGCTGGTGAAGCTTTCTTT.

The V and J genes are TRBV2 and TRBJ2-3, with 14 bases that match TRBD2. The CDR3 consists of 16 residues. CDR1 is SNHLY, CDR2 FYNNEI, per germline. J gave up 1 base and V 9 bases, and 6 bases lay outside the gene matches. The CDR3 loop reads CASGTSGRGGTDTQYF. The CDR3 DNA follows: TGTGCCAGTGGGACTAGCGGGAGAGGGGGCACAGATACGCAGTATTTT.

The chain joins TRBV11-1 to TRBJ2-5; TRBD2 agrees at 13 bases. This CDR3 is built from 15 residues. Losses at the gene ends were 5 bases for V and 4 bases for J; bases not matched to a gene: 4. Germline V lookup: CDR1 SGHAT, CDR2 FQDESV (reference sequence). CDR3 in DNA: TGTGCCAGCAGCGGACGACTAGCGGGAGGAGAGACCCAGTACTTC. Translating gives CASSGRLAGGETQYF.